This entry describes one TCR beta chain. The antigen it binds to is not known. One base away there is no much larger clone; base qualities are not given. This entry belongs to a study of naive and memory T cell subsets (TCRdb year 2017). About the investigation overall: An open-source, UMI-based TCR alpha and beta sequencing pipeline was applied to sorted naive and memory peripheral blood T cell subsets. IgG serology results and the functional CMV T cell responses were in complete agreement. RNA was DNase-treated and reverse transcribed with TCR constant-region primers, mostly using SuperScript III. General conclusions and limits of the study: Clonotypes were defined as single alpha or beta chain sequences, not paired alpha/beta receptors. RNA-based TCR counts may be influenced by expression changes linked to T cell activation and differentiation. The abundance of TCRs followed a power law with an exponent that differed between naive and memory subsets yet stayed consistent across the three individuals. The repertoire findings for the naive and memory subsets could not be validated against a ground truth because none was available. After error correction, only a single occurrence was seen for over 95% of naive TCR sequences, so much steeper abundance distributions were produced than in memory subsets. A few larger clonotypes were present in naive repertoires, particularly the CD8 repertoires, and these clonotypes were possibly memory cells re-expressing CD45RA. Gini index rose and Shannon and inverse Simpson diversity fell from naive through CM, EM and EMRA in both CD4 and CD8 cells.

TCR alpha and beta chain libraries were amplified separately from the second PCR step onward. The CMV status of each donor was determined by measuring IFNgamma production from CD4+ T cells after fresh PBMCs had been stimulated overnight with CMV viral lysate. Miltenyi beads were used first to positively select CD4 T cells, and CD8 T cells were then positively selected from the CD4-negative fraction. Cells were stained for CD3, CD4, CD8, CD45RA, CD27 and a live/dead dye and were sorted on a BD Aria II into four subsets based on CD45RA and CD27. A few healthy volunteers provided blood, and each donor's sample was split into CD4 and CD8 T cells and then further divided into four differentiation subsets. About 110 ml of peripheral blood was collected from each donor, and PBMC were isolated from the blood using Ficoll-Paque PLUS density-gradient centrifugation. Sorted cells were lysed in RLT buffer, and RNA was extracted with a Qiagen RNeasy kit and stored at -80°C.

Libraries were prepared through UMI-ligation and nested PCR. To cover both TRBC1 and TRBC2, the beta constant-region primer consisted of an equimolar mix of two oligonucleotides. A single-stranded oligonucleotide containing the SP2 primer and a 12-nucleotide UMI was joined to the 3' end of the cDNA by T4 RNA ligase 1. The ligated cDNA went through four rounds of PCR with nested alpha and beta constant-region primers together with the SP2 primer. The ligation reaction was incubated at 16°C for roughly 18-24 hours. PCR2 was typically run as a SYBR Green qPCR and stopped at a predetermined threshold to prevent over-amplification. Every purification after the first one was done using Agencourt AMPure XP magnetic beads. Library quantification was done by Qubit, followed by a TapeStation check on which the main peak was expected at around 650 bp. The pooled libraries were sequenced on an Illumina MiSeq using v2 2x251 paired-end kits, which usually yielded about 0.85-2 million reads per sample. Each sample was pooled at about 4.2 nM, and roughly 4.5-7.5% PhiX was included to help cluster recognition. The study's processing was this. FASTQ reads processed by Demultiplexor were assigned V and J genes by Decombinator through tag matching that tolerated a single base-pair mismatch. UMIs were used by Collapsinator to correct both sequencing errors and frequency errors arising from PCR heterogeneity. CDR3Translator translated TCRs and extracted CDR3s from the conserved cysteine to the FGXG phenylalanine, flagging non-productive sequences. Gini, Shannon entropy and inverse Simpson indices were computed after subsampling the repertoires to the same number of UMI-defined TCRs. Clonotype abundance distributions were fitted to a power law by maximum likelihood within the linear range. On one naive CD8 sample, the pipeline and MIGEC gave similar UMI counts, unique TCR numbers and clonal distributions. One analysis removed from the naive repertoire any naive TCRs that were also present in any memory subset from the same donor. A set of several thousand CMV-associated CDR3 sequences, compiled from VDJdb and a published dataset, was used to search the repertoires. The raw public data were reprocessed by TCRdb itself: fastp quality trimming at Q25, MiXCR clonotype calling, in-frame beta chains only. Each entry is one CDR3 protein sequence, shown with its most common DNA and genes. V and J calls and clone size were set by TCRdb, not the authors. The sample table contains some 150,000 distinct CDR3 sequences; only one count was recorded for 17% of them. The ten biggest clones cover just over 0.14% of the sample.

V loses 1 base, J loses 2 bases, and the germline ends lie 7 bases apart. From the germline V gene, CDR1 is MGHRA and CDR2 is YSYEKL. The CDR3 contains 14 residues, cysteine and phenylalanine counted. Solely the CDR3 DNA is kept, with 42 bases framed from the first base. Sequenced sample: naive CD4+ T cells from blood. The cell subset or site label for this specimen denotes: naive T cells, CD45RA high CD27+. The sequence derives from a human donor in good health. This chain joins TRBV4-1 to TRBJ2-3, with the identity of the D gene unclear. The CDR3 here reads CASSQVGLTDTQYF. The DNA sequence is TGCGCCAGCAGCCAAGTCGGTCTCACAGATACGCAGTATTTT.